Listed below are T cell receptor beta chains from one sample, sequenced in a study of shared clonotypes between healthy human individuals. Sequencing was performed with immunoSEQ multiplex PCR; in TCRdb, only in-frame clones are kept and a portion is missing. The repertoire consists of under 2.5 million clones, with approximately 90% occurring once and the leading ten covering approximately 0.41%. The sample comprised naive CD4+ T cells from PBMCs. All receptors come from a man younger than 35 in good health. Some clones in this sample may be carry-over from other donors' samples. Each CDR3 is given with its conserved first and last residue. The D gene is left open where the match is weak. Clone size is given for some rows only: seen once, a few or many times, or a class if the clone is expanded.

j_gene	v_gene	abundance	d_gene	CDR3aa	CDR3nt
TRBJ2-3	TRBV27	-	-	CVSRGTRGAVADTQYF	TGTGTCAGCAGGGGGACTCGGGGAGCGGTTGCAGATACGCAGTATTTT
TRBJ1-3	TRBV28	-	-	CASSHGNTIYF	TGTGCCAGCAGTCATGGAAACACCATATATTTT
TRBJ2-1	TRBV11-2	-	-	CASSLGRRTAQYEQFF	TGTGCCAGCAGCTTAGGTCGCAGGACAGCCCAGTATGAGCAGTTCTTC
TRBJ2-6	TRBV5-1	-	-	CASRDSSGANVLTF	TGCGCCAGCAGAGACAGCTCTGGGGCCAACGTCCTGACTTTC
TRBJ2-7	TRBV28	-	-	CASSKGQTYEQYF	TGTGCCAGCAGTAAAGGACAGACCTACGAGCAGTACTTC
TRBJ2-5	TRBV10-3	-	TRBD2	CAISDGLAVGETQYF	TGTGCCATCAGTGACGGACTAGCGGTAGGGGAGACCCAGTACTTC
TRBJ2-7	TRBV28	-	TRBD2	CASSSLAGVGSTYEQYF	TGTGCCAGCAGTTCCCTAGCGGGAGTAGGATCGACCTACGAGCAGTACTTC
TRBJ2-1	TRBV4-2	-	-	CASSQGSARQTIPYNEQFF	TGTGCCAGCAGCCAAGGGTCGGCCCGCCAGACCATCCCTTACAATGAGCAGTTCTTC
TRBJ2-1	TRBV9	few	TRBD2	CASSVAGGRLAAYNEQFF	TGTGCCAGCAGCGTAGCCGGAGGGAGACTAGCGGCATACAATGAGCAGTTCTTC
TRBJ1-5	TRBV27	-	-	CASSLRGAVNQPQHF	TGTGCCAGCAGTTTGAGGGGGGCAGTCAATCAGCCCCAGCATTTT
TRBJ1-5	TRBV7-8	-	TRBD1	CASSVRGPGQPQHF	TGTGCCAGCAGCGTCAGGGGGCCCGGGCAGCCCCAGCATTTT
TRBJ1-2	TRBV15	-	-	CATSRDSFRDTSPYGYTF	TGTGCCACCAGCAGAGATTCCTTCCGGGACACCTCCCCCTATGGCTACACCTTC
TRBJ1-2	TRBV6-4	-	-	CASKWDSTLLGGYTF	TGTGCCAGCAAATGGGACTCGACTTTGCTGGGGGGCTACACCTTC
TRBJ2-2	TRBV11-2	-	-	CASSLATANTGELFF	TGTGCCAGCAGCTTAGCTACGGCGAACACCGGGGAGCTGTTTTTT
TRBJ2-5	TRBV28	-	-	CASSPFQETQYF	TGTGCCAGCAGTCCTTTCCAAGAGACCCAGTACTTC
TRBJ2-5	TRBV11-2	-	-	CASSLYRRQETQYF	TGTGCCAGCAGCTTATACAGGCGACAAGAGACCCAGTACTTC
TRBJ2-7	TRBV19	-	-	CASGPGTSFSSYEQYF	TGTGCCAGTGGACCGGGAACCTCCTTTAGCTCCTACGAGCAGTACTTC
TRBJ2-7	TRBV5-4	once	-	CASSLGWGTTYEQYF	TGTGCCAGCAGCTTAGGGTGGGGCACCACCTACGAGCAGTACTTC
TRBJ2-2	TRBV10-2	-	TRBD2	CASKEAGVGTGELFF	TGCGCCAGCAAAGAAGCGGGAGTCGGGACCGGGGAGCTGTTTTTT
TRBJ2-7	TRBV7-3	-	TRBD2	CASSFSGRASEQYF	TGTGCCAGCAGCTTTAGCGGGAGGGCCAGCGAGCAGTACTTC
TRBJ1-4	TRBV29-1	once	TRBD1	CSGGQPGEGGEKLFF	TGCAGCGGGGGACAGCCAGGAGAGGGTGGGGAAAAACTGTTTTTT
TRBJ1-5	TRBV15	-	-	CATSRVDYSNQPQHF	TGTGCCACCAGCAGAGTGGACTATAGCAATCAGCCCCAGCATTTT
TRBJ2-7	TRBV28	-	-	CASSLVLGDYEQYF	TGTGCCAGCAGTTTAGTCTTGGGAGACTACGAGCAGTACTTC
TRBJ1-5	TRBV28	-	TRBD1	CASSQRDRNSNQPQHF	TGTGCCAGCAGTCAAAGGGACAGAAATAGCAATCAGCCCCAGCATTTT
TRBJ1-5	TRBV19	once	TRBD1	CASSIGTGGQPQHF	TGTGCCAGTAGTATTGGGACAGGGGGACAGCCCCAGCATTTT
TRBJ2-1	TRBV15	-	TRBD2	CATSRYTSGEYNEQFF	TGTGCCACCAGCCGCTATACTAGCGGGGAATACAATGAGCAGTTCTTC
TRBJ1-1	TRBV30	few	-	CAWRDQTNTEAFF	TGTGCCTGGAGGGACCAGACGAACACTGAAGCTTTCTTT
TRBJ1-5	TRBV27	-	-	CASSLGVDGSNQPQHF	TGTGCCAGCAGTTTAGGGGTGGACGGCTCCAATCAGCCCCAGCATTTT
TRBJ1-5	TRBV2	few	-	CASSDRQGGGNQPQHF	TGTGCCAGCAGTGATAGGCAGGGCGGAGGCAATCAGCCCCAGCATTTT
TRBJ2-7	TRBV28	-	TRBD2	CASSLGGLVPNEQYF	TGTGCCAGCAGTTTAGGGGGACTAGTCCCTAACGAGCAGTACTTC
TRBJ2-5	TRBV29-1	-	TRBD1	CSVDSPEGAQETQYF	TGCAGCGTTGACTCACCCGAGGGGGCCCAAGAGACCCAGTACTTC
TRBJ2-5	TRBV18	-	-	CASSPGAETQYF	TGTGCCAGCTCACCCGGGGCGGAGACCCAGTACTTC
TRBJ1-1	TRBV2	-	-	CASTKTGNSWGNTEAFF	TGTGCCAGCACCAAAACCGGGAACAGTTGGGGGAACACTGAAGCTTTCTTT
TRBJ2-2	TRBV11-3	-	-	CASSFFAMGHLNTGELFF	TGTGCCAGCAGCTTTTTCGCGATGGGACACTTGAACACCGGGGAGCTGTTTTTT
TRBJ2-3	TRBV30	-	TRBD2	CAWSSRTSRSTDTQYF	TGTGCCTGGAGCTCGAGGACTAGCAGAAGCACAGATACGCAGTATTTT
TRBJ1-3	TRBV7-3	once	-	CASSEQPTSGNTIYF	TGTGCCAGCAGCGAACAGCCTACCTCTGGAAACACCATATATTTT
TRBJ2-3	TRBV5-1	-	TRBD1	CASSLVGTGEYF	TGCGCCAGCAGCCTTGTGGGGACAGGAGAGTATTTT
TRBJ1-1	TRBV30	few	-	CAWKGHPYTEAFF	TGTGCCTGGAAAGGGCATCCGTACACTGAAGCTTTCTTT
TRBJ2-5	TRBV19	-	-	CASSMARGAQETQYF	TGTGCCAGTAGTATGGCGCGCGGGGCCCAAGAGACCCAGTACTTC
TRBJ2-7	TRBV5-1	-	-	CASSLQAGVGEQYF	TGCGCCAGCAGCTTGCAGGCAGGGGTGGGCGAGCAGTACTTC
TRBJ2-2	TRBV5-4	-	-	CASSLPDPGELFF	TGTGCCAGCAGCTTGCCGGATCCGGGGGAGCTGTTTTTT
TRBJ2-7	TRBV28	-	-	CASSWVPGSYEQYF	TGTGCCAGCAGTTGGGTGCCAGGGAGCTACGAGCAGTACTTC
TRBJ1-3	TRBV7-2	-	-	CASRPFASGNTIYF	TGTGCCTCTCGGCCATTTGCCTCTGGAAACACCATATATTTT
TRBJ2-1	TRBV7-3	-	TRBD2	CASALGVGGNNEQFF	TGTGCCAGCGCACTCGGGGTGGGAGGGAACAATGAGCAGTTCTTC
TRBJ2-2	TRBV30	-	TRBD1	CAWRRGQGFGELFF	TGTGCCTGGAGGAGAGGACAGGGCTTCGGGGAGCTGTTTTTT
TRBJ1-1	TRBV5-1	-	-	CASSFTGPMNTEAFF	TGCGCCAGCAGCTTCACAGGACCCATGAACACTGAAGCTTTCTTT